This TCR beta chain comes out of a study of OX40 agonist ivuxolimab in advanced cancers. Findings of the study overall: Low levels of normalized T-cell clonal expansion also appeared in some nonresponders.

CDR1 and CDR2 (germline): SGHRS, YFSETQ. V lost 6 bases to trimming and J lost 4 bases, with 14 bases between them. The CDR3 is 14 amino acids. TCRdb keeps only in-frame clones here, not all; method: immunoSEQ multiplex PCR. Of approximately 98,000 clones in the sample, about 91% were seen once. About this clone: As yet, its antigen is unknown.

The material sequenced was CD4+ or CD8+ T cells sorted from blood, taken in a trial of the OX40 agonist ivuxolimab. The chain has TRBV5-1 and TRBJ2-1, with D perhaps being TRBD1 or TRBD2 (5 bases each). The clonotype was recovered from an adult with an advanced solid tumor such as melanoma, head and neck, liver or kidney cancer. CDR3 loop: CASTWGGFYNEQFF. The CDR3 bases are TGCGCCAGCACGTGGGGCGGGTTTTACAATGAGCAGTTCTTC.